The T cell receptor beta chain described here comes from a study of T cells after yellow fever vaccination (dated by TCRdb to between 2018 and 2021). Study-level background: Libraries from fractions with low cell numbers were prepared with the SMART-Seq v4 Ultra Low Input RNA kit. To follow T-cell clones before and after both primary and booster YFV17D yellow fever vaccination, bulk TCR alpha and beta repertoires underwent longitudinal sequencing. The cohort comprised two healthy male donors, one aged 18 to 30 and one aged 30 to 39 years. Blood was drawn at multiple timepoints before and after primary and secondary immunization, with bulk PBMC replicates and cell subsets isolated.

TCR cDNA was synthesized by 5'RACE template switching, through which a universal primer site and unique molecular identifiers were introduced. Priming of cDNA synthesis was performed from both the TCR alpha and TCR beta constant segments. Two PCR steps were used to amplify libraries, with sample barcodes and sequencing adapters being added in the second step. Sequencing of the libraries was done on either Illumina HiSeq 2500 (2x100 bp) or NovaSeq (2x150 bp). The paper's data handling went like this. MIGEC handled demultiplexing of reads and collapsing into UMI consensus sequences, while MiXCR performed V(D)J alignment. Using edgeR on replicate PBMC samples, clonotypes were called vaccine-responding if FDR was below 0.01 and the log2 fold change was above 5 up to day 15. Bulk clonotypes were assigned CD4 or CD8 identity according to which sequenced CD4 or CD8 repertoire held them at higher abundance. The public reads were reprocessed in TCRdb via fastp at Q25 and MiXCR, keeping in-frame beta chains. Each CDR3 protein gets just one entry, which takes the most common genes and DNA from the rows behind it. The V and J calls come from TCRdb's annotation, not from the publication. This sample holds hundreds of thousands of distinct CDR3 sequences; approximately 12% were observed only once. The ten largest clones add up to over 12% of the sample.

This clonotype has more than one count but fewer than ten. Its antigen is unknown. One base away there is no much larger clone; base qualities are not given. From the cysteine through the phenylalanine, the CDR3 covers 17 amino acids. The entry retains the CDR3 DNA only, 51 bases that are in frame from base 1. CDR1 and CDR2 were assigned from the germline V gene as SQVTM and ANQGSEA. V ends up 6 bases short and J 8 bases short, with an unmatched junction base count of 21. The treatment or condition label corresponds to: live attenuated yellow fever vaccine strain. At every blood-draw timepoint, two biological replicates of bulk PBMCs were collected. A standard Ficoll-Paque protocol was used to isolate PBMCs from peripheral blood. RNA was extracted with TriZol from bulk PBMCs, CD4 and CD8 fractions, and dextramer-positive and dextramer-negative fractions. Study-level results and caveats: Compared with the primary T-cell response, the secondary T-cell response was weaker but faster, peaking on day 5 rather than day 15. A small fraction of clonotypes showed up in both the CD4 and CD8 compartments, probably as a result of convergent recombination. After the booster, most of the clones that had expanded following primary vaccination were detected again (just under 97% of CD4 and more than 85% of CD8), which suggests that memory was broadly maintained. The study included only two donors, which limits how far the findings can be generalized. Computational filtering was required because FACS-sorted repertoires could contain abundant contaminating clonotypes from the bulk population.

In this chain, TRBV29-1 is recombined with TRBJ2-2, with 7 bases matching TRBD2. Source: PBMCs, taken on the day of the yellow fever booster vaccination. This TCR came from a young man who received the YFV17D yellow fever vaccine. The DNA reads TGCAGCGTCCCCCACCCCCCCGGGCCGGCGGGAGAGGGGGAGCTGTTTTTT. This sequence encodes CSVPHPPGPAGEGELFF.